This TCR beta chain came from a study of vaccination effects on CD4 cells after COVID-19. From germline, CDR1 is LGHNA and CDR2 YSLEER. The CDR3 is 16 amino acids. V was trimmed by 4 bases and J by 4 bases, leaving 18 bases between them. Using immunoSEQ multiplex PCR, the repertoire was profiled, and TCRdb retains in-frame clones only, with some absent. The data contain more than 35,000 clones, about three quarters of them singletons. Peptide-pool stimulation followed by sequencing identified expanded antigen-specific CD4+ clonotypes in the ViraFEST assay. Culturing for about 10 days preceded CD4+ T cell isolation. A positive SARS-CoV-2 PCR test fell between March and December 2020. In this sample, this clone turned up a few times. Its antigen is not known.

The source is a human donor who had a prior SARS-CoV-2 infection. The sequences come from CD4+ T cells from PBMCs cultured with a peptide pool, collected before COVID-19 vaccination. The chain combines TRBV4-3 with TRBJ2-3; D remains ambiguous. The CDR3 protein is CASSRVRQNDADTQYF. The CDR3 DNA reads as TGCGCCAGCAGCCGGGTAAGGCAGAATGATGCAGATACGCAGTATTTT.